This T cell receptor beta chain came from a study of blood T cells in healthy people across ages. General study points: Per million T cells, TCR beta diversity dropped roughly linearly as age increased. Lack of knowledge of donor CMV status possibly confounded expanded clonotype changes.

CDR1 is SGHTA, CDR2 FQGNSA, per germline. The CDR3 has 17 amino acids. V shed 3 bases and J 0 bases; nucleotides not matched to a gene: 4. Next came a second PCR, run for about 7 to 12 cycles, which used a sample-barcoded 5' primer along with a J-beta primer mix. A single record per CDR3 protein comes from TCRdb applying MiXCR to the 5' RACE reads. The sample lists around 700,000 distinct CDR3 sequences; roughly 25% were seen once. Points on this clonotype: What it recognizes is unknown.

This sample was shared with a second study, whose subject was T cells of mothers and their children. That study reports: Over 5 children and their three healthy Caucasian mothers were the donors. The study found thymic selection shapes TCR recombination output similarly in related and unrelated pairs.

V gene TRBV7-2 combines with J gene TRBJ2-6; 8 bases line up with TRBD1. This clonotype originated in a boy between 5 and 17 years old in good health. The sequencing input was blood. CDR3 region: CASSLGQVPSGANVLTF. The CDR3 nucleotides are TGTGCCAGCAGCTTGGGACAGGTCCCCTCTGGGGCCAACGTCCTGACTTTC.